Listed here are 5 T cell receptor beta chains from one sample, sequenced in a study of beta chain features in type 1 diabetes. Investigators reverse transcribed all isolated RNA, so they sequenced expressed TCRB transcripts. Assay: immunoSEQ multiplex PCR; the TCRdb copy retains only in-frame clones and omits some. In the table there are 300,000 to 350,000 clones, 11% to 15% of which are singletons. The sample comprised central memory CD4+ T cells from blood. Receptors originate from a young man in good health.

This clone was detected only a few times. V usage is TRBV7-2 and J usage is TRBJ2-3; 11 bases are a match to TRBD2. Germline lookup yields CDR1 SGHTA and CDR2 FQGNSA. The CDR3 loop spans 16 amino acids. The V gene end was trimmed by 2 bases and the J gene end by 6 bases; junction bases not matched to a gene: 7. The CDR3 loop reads CASSLWLAGGGDTQYF. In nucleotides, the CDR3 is TGTGCCAGCAGCTTATGGCTAGCGGGAGGCGGGGATACGCAGTATTTT.

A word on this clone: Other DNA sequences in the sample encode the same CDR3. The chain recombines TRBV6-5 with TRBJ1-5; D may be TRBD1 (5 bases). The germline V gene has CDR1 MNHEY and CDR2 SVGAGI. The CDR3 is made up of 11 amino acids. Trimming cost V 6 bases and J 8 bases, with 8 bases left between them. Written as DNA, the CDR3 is TGTGCCAGCAGCCAAGGGGAGCCCCAGCATTTT. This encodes CASSQGEPQHF.

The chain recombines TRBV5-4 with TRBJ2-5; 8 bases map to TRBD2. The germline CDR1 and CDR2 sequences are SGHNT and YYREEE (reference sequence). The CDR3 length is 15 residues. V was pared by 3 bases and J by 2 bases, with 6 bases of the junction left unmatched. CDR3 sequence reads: CASSSTSGLQETQYF. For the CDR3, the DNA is TGTGCCAGCAGCTCCACTAGCGGCCTACAAGAGACCCAGTACTTC.

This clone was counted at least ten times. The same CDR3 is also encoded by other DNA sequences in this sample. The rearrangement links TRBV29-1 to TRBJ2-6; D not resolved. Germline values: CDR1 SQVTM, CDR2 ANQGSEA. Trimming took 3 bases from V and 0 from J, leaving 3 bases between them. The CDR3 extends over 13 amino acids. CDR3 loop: CSVESSGANVLTF. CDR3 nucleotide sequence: TGCAGCGTTGAGTCCTCTGGGGCCAACGTCCTGACTTTC.

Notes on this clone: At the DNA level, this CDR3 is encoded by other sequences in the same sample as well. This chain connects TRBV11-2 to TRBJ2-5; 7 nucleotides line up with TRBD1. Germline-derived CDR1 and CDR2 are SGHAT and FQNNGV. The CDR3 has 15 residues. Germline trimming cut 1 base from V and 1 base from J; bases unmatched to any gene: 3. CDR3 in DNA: TGTGCCAGCAGCTTAGGGGGGACAGCCCAAGAGACCCAGTACTTC. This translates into CASSLGGTAQETQYF.